This TCR beta chain was identified during a study of graft-versus-host responses after intestinal transplantation. Across the study: Multivisceral, liver-intestinal, or isolated intestinal grafts were transplanted into recipients.

As regards this clone: Its antigen remains unknown.

The table came from immunoSEQ multiplex PCR; TCRdb's copy has only in-frame clones and leaves some out. The data hold about 90,000 clones, with approximately 92% observed a single time. Germline values: CDR1 SGHAT, CDR2 FQNNGV. This CDR3 is 15 amino acids long. The V end was cut by 5 bases, the J end by 3 bases, with 14 bases between. General study points: Subjects displaying graft-donor T cell macrochimerism possessed elevated graft-versus-host to host-versus-graft clonal ratios inside allografts. Early post-transplant declines in HvG were associated with peak levels of circulating GvH clones.

The chain has TRBV11-2 and TRBJ2-1; D is ambiguous. The material was unstimulated CD8+ T cells sorted from spleen or lymph node cells, obtained before intestinal transplant. The clonotype originates from a human donor who received an intestinal transplant. The CDR3 DNA follows: TGTGCCAGCAGCACAGAGTCCCTCGTCTACAATGAGCAGTTCTTC. Residues: CASSTESLVYNEQFF.